Following are 26 T cell receptor beta chains from one sample sequenced in a study of blood T cell repertoires in COVID-19. Some clones are missing from TCRdb's copy, which holds only in-frame ones; the method was immunoSEQ multiplex PCR. Found here are over 250,000 clones, around 90% of them singletons; the top ten hold under 2.5%. Sequencing was done on a sample of peripheral blood. These receptor sequences come from a man aged 50 to 60 with acute or convalescent COVID-19.

The rearrangement links TRBV9 to TRBJ2-2, with a weak D call TRBD1 (6 bases). The germline CDR1 and CDR2 sequences are SGDLS and YYNGEE. V lost 7 bases, J lost 2 bases, and 15 bases lay in between. CDR3 size: 15 residues. DNA for the CDR3: TGTGCCAGCGCGCCCGGGACAATTAACACCGGGGAGCTGTTTTTT. Its protein product is CASAPGTINTGELFF.

The chain combines TRBV5-4 with TRBJ2-3; 7 bases map to TRBD2. The CDR3 is made up of 15 amino acids. Per the germline V gene, CDR1 is SGHNT and CDR2 is YYREEE (reference sequence). Losses at the gene ends were 0 bases for V and 4 bases for J; bases not matched to a gene: 5. For the CDR3, the DNA is TGTGCCAGCAGCTTGGGGGGGGGTCTCGCAGATACGCAGTATTTT. Its translation is CASSLGGGLADTQYF.

This chain's CDR3 is CASNDSTSYTEAFF. DNA for the CDR3: TGTGCCAGCAACGACAGTACCTCGTACACTGAAGCTTTCTTT. The J gene is TRBJ1-1, the V gene TRBV9, with D perhaps matching TRBD1 (5 bases). V was clipped by 6 bases and J by 3 bases, with 15 bases between them. Germline V lookup: CDR1 SGDLS, CDR2 YYNGEE. CDR3 length equals 14 residues.

The genes are TRBV7-9 and TRBJ2-2, with 10 bases that match TRBD1. Germline values: CDR1 SEHNR, CDR2 FQNEAQ (reference sequence). The V and J ends lost 4 bases and 3 bases, in that order; junction bases with no gene match: 11. The CDR3 totals 18 residues. This chain's CDR3 is CASSSVYTGTGDTGELFF. CDR3 sequence (DNA): TGTGCCAGCAGCTCCGTCTATACCGGGACAGGGGACACCGGGGAGCTGTTTTTT.

The rearrangement uses TRBV27 and TRBJ1-2, with a weak D call TRBD1 (5 bases). Deletions cut 6 bases from V and 0 bases from J, with 11 bases between. The CDR3 length is 14 residues. Germline assignment: CDR1 MNHEY and CDR2 SMNVEV (reference sequence). CDR3 bases: TGTGCCAGCAGCGAAGGGGCTCCTAACTATGGCTACACCTTC. Translating it yields CASSEGAPNYGYTF.

The genes are TRBV2 and TRBJ1-5; 8 bases match TRBD1. Unmatched junction bases numbered 0, after V lost 3 bases and J lost 5 bases. This CDR3 spans 13 amino acids. Germline V gene sequence: CDR1 SNHLY, CDR2 FYNNEI. CDR3 sequence: CASSEGQDQPQHF. The CDR3 DNA reads TGTGCCAGCAGTGAGGGACAGGATCAGCCCCAGCATTTT. Supplemented by reference TRBV2 and TRBJ1-5, the full variable domain reads EPEVTQTPSHQVTQMGQEVILRCVPISNHLYFYWYRQILGQKVEFLVSFYNNEISEKSEIFDDQFSVERPDGSNFTLKIRSTKLEDSAMYFCASSEGQDQPQHFGDGTRLSIL.

V gene TRBV5-1 combines with J gene TRBJ2-7, with 8 bases matching TRBD1. The CDR3 extends over 13 amino acids. The V gene end was trimmed by 7 bases and the J gene end by 6 bases; junction bases not matched to a gene: 9. CDR1 SGHRS and CDR2 YFSETQ come from the germline V gene. The DNA of the CDR3 is TGCGCCAGCCGCCCCGGACAGGGCGTCGAGCAGTACTTC. Its protein product is CASRPGQGVEQYF.

The chain joins TRBV27 to TRBJ2-1; possible D gene TRBD2, 6 bases. Germline CDR1 and CDR2: MNHEY and SMNVEV (reference sequence). V was shortened by 1 base and J by 9 bases, with 10 bases between the two germline ends. The CDR3 runs 13 residues. CDR3 sequence reads: CASSLFQGGEQFF. CDR3 in DNA: TGTGCCAGCAGTTTATTTCAGGGAGGTGAGCAGTTCTTC.

The chain links TRBV19 to TRBJ1-5, with D perhaps matching TRBD1 (5 bases). CDR1 is LNHDA, CDR2 SQIVND, per germline (reference sequence). There are 12 residues in the CDR3. V lost 8 bases, J lost 7 bases, and 12 bases lay in between. DNA of the CDR3: TGTGCCAGTCACCGGGGGGAACAGCCCCAGCATTTT. Translated: CASHRGEQPQHF.

The chain employs TRBV4-2 and TRBJ2-7; 9 nucleotides match TRBD1. The CDR3 covers 17 residues. Trimming cost V 3 bases and J 0 bases; bases outside gene matches: 9. CDR1 is LGHNA and CDR2 is YNFKEQ in the germline V gene. For the CDR3, the DNA is TGTGCCAGCAGCCAGGCTGCCGGGACAGGGAGCTCCTACGAGCAGTACTTC. Amino acid sequence: CASSQAAGTGSSYEQYF.

The chain combines TRBV10-3 with TRBJ2-1, with 12 bases lining up with TRBD2. The length of the CDR3 is 19 residues. J lost 4 bases, V lost 6 bases, and 16 bases had no gene match. CDR1 is ENHRY, CDR2 SYGVKD, per germline. The CDR3: CAIRPSGGVLREGYNEQFF. CDR3 nucleotide sequence: TGTGCCATCAGGCCTAGCGGGGGGGTCCTGCGAGAGGGTTACAATGAGCAGTTCTTC.

The rearrangement uses TRBV29-1 and TRBJ2-7; the D is unclear. This CDR3 is 13 amino acids long. V gave up 4 bases and J gave up 1 base, with 11 bases separating them. CDR1 is SQVTM and CDR2 is ANQGSEA in the germline V gene. The CDR3 nucleotides read TGCAGCGTTGTTCCAGGTAGATCCTACGAGCAGTACTTC. Its protein is CSVVPGRSYEQYF.

The chain carries TRBV4-1 and TRBJ1-4; 7 bases agree with TRBD1. The germline V gene has CDR1 MGHRA and CDR2 YSYEKL. This CDR3 has 17 amino acids. J lost 7 bases, V lost 0 bases, and 11 bases had no gene match. CDR3 sequence: CASSQDQSQGVGEKLFF. The CDR3 DNA sequence: TGCGCCAGCAGCCAAGATCAAAGTCAGGGGGTGGGTGAAAAACTGTTTTTT.

The rearrangement uses TRBV4-2 and TRBJ2-2; D not certain. The V gene's germline CDR1 is LGHNA and CDR2 YNFKEQ. The V and J ends lost 0 bases and 8 bases respectively, with 4 bases between them. This CDR3 has 12 amino acids. CDR3 bases: TGTGCCAGCAGCCAAGACAGGGGGGAGCTGTTTTTT. This encodes CASSQDRGELFF.

This chain connects TRBV5-1 to TRBJ1-6; no firm D call. V was trimmed by 4 bases and J by 9 bases, leaving 20 bases between them. The CDR3 sequence is 16 residues long. CDR1 is SGHRS, CDR2 YFSETQ, per germline. CDR3 sequence (DNA): TGCGCCAGCAGCCGGCGGGCAGACCCTCGTGGTTCACCCCTCCACTTT. Translation gives CASSRRADPRGSPLHF.

The chain links TRBV7-2 to TRBJ2-2, with a tentative D call TRBD1 (5 bases). Germline CDR1 SGHTA, CDR2 FQGNSA. V was cut by 6 bases and J by 4 bases, with 12 bases left in between. The CDR3 is made up of 14 amino acids. CDR3 sequence reads: CASRVDRTTGELFF. In nucleotides, the CDR3 is TGTGCCAGCAGGGTAGACAGAACCACCGGGGAGCTGTTTTTT.

The chain is built from TRBV19 and TRBJ1-5; possibly TRBD1 for D (5 bases). Germline V gene data show CDR1 as LNHDA and CDR2 as SQIVND (reference sequence). This CDR3 has 14 residues. Trimming left V 8 bases short and J 0 bases short, with 11 bases between. CDR3 loop: CASWTLYSNQPQHF. The CDR3 region has the DNA TGTGCCAGTTGGACACTTTATAGCAATCAGCCCCAGCATTTT.

This clone was seen just once. The gene calls are TRBV10-1 and TRBJ2-5; 10 positions agree with TRBD2. Germline trimming cut 3 bases from V and 0 bases from J; bases unmatched to any gene: 1. Germline CDR1 WNHNN, CDR2 SYGVQD (reference sequence). This CDR3 has 15 residues. The CDR3 is CASSDLAGDQETQYF. CDR3 sequence (DNA): TGCGCCAGCAGTGACCTAGCGGGGGACCAAGAGACCCAGTACTTC.

The chain carries TRBV5-8 and TRBJ1-5; D possibly corresponds to TRBD1 (5 bases). Per germline, CDR1 SGHTS and CDR2 YDEGEE. This CDR3 has 16 residues. Trimming removed 0 bases at V and 5 bases at J, with 15 bases between. The CDR3 bases are TGTGCCAGCAGCTTGGTCATGGGGGGTTTGGATCAGCCCCAGCATTTT. Translating it yields CASSLVMGGLDQPQHF.

DNA for the CDR3: TGTGCCAGTAGCCAACAGGGAATCCCTGGGGCCAACGTCCTGACTTTC. Protein product: CASSQQGIPGANVLTF. The V and J genes are TRBV19 and TRBJ2-6; D possibly corresponds to TRBD1 (6 bases). V lost 6 bases and J 2 bases, leaving 14 bases between the germline ends. The CDR3 spans 16 residues. Germline V CDR1 and CDR2: LNHDA, SQIVND (reference sequence).

This chain connects TRBV27 to TRBJ2-7; D is perhaps TRBD2 (6 bases). The ends were cut back, 10 bases at V and 0 bases at J, with 25 bases in the middle. The CDR3 has 17 residues. Germline V gives CDR1 MNHEY, CDR2 SMNVEV (reference sequence). CDR3 DNA: TGTGCCAACCCCCCGGGGCATGGCGGGGCGATCTCCTACGAGCAGTACTTC. This translates into CANPPGHGGAISYEQYF.

This clone was found once. The V and J genes are TRBV5-1 and TRBJ2-2; 8 bases agree with TRBD1. Germline V gene data show CDR1 as SGHRS and CDR2 as YFSETQ. V dropped 0 bases and J dropped 4; count of bases not matched to a gene: 11. The CDR3 runs 18 residues. CDR3 DNA sequence: TGCGCCAGCAGCTTGGGGTTATCAGGGGGCCCGGGCACCGGGGAGCTGTTTTTT. Protein: CASSLGLSGGPGTGELFF.

The gene calls are TRBV2 and TRBJ1-2; tentatively, D is TRBD1 (5 bases). The CDR3 consists of 13 residues. Germline CDR1 SNHLY, CDR2 FYNNEI. V was cut by 4 bases and J by 6 bases, with 12 bases left in between. CDR3 residues: CASSGGREDGYTF. The CDR3 DNA sequence: TGTGCCAGCAGTGGAGGCAGGGAGGATGGCTACACCTTC.

The rearrangement joins TRBV5-1 to TRBJ2-5; 10 bases agree with TRBD1. CDR1 is SGHRS, CDR2 YFSETQ, per germline. There are 18 residues in the CDR3. V was clipped by 0 bases and J by 2 bases; unmatched bases: 10. The DNA for the CDR3 is TGCGCCAGCAGCTTGGACTACATCGCGGGACAGGGGCAAGAGACCCAGTACTTC. Translating gives CASSLDYIAGQGQETQYF.

The genes are TRBV18 and TRBJ1-2, with TRBD1 as a possible D gene (5 bases). This CDR3 comprises 14 residues. With 5 bases removed from V and 4 bases from J, the gap between germline ends came to 14 bases. Germline V gene lookup returns CDR1 KGHSH and CDR2 LQKENI. In DNA form, the CDR3 reads TGTGCCAGCTCATCACAGGACTCGGGCTATGGCTACACCTTC. It specifies CASSSQDSGYGYTF.

The J gene is TRBJ2-1, the V gene TRBV28; 15 nucleotides agree with TRBD2. CDR3 length: 14 residues. The J segment lost 12 bases and the V segment lost 8 bases, leaving 8 bases of the junction unmatched. Germline loops: CDR1 MDHEN, CDR2 SYDVKM. CDR3 in DNA: TGTGCCAGCGACCCCGGACTAGCGGGGGGGCGGCAGTTCTTC. It codes for CASDPGLAGGRQFF. Full variable domain (remainder filled in from reference TRBV28 and TRBJ2-1): DVKVTQSSRYLVKRTGEKVFLECVQDMDHENMFWYRQDPGLGLRLIYFSYDVKMKEKGDIPEGYSVSREKKERFSLILESASTNQTSMYLCASDPGLAGGRQFFGPGTRLTVL.